Below, 15 T cell receptor beta chains from the same sample are listed, as sequenced in a study of T cells in Graves' hyperthyroidism and ophthalmopathy. Amplification targeted TCR beta CDR3 regions from RNA transcripts. The TCR CDR3 was amplified in a first-round RT-PCR using the HTBI primer set. One entry per CDR3 protein, called by TCRdb with MiXCR from the multiplex PCR reads. Here the sample spans about 350,000 distinct CDR3 sequences, roughly 13% being singletons. Material for sequencing was blood. These receptors all come from a woman in her thirties or forties with Graves' ophthalmopathy.

In its sample, this clonotype was seen a few times. The rearrangement joins TRBV30 to TRBJ2-7; 8 bases are a match to TRBD1. Looked up from germline, CDR1 is GTSNPN and CDR2 is SVGIG (reference sequence). CDR3 length: 14 residues. Losses at the gene ends were 3 bases for V and 0 bases for J; bases not matched to a gene: 4. The CDR3 sequence is CAWSKDRVSYEQYF. As DNA, the CDR3 is TGTGCCTGGAGCAAGGACAGGGTCTCCTACGAGCAGTACTTC.

There are many counts of this clonotype. The V and J genes are TRBV5-1 and TRBJ1-1, with D tentatively TRBD1 (6 bases). Germline CDR1 and CDR2: SGHRS and YFSETQ. CDR3 length: 17 amino acids. V was clipped by 1 base and J by 0 bases, with 16 bases between them. The CDR3 spells CASSLRRGAEVNTEAFF. As DNA, the CDR3 is TGCGCCAGCAGCTTGCGTCGGGGGGCAGAGGTGAACACTGAAGCTTTCTTT.

This clonotype occurred many times. This chain uses TRBV7-2 with TRBJ2-7; TRBD2 matches 13 bases. CDR3 size: 17 residues. Germline V CDR1 and CDR2: SGHTA, FQGNSA. The V segment lost 0 bases and the J segment 2 bases; nucleotides outside the gene matches: 4. The DNA of the CDR3 is TGTGCCAGCAGCTTAGCGGGGACTAGCGGGATTCCCTACGAGCAGTACTTC. Translation: CASSLAGTSGIPYEQYF. Variable domain in full (rest from reference TRBV7-2 and TRBJ2-7): GAGVSQSPSNKVTEKGKDVELRCDPISGHTALYWYRQSLGQGLEFLIYFQGNSAPDKSGLPSDRFSAERTGGSVSTLTIQRTQQEDSAVYLCASSLAGTSGIPYEQYFGPGTRLTVT.

This clonotype showed up just a few times. J is TRBJ2-1 and V is TRBV20-1; 7 nucleotides align to TRBD2. The CDR3 is 14 residues long. CDR1 DFQATT and CDR2 SNEGSKA come from the germline V gene (reference sequence). V trimming: 0 bases; J trimming: 8 bases; junction bases outside the gene matches: 7. In DNA form, the CDR3 reads TGCAGTGCTAGAGAGCCCCAACTAGCGCATGAGCAGTTCTTC. Its translation: CSAREPQLAHEQFF.

This clonotype was seen more than once but under ten times. This chain uses TRBV6-1 with TRBJ1-1; 12 positions match TRBD1. Germline V gene sequence: CDR1 MNHNS, CDR2 SASEGT. After removal of 8 bases from V and 0 bases from J, the junction contained 4 bases not matched to a gene. The CDR3 loop spans 15 amino acids. This chain's CDR3 is CASRDRGRVNTEAFF. The DNA for the CDR3 is TGTGCCAGCCGGGACAGGGGGCGCGTGAACACTGAAGCTTTCTTT.

This clonotype came up many times. In DNA form, the CDR3 reads TGTGCCAGCAGTTTCTGGGGGCTCAGGGGGACTGAAGCTTTCTTT. Amino acids: CASSFWGLRGTEAFF. The chain is built from TRBV12-3 or TRBV12-4 and TRBJ1-1; 7 positions match TRBD1. The CDR3 is 15 amino acids. With V trimmed by 3 bases and J by 5 bases, 9 bases remained unmatched.

This clonotype was counted at least ten times. The genes are TRBV18 and TRBJ2-3; D gene unclear. The CDR3 consists of 14 residues. CDR1 and CDR2 (germline): KGHSH, LQKENI. V shed 3 bases and J shed 4 bases, with 11 bases lying between them. The CDR3 loop reads CASSPQPGPDTQYF. The CDR3 nucleotides are TGTGCCAGCTCACCCCAGCCCGGCCCAGATACGCAGTATTTT. The variable domain in full, completed from reference TRBV18 and TRBJ2-3, reads NAGVMQNPRHLVRRRGQEARLRCSPMKGHSHVYWYRQLPEEGLKFMVYLQKENIIDESGMPKERFSAEFPKEGPSILRIQQVVRGDSAAYFCASSPQPGPDTQYFGPGTRLTVL.

V gene TRBV19 combines with J gene TRBJ2-1; D remains unclear. The length of the CDR3 is 14 residues. Germline CDR1 and CDR2: LNHDA and SQIVND (reference sequence). V dropped 5 bases and J dropped 4 bases, with 12 bases sitting between them. The CDR3: CASSQKGSYNEQFF. CDR3 bases: TGTGCCAGTAGTCAGAAGGGATCTTACAATGAGCAGTTCTTC.

Of note for this clonotype: A much larger clonotype is one base distant, so this may be a read error. This sequence joins TRBV6-1 and TRBJ1-2; D unresolved. The CDR3 extends over 10 amino acids. Germline V gene lookup returns CDR1 MNHNS and CDR2 SASEGT. CDR3 nucleotides: TGTGTCAGCAGTCGCTATGGCTACACCTTC. The encoded protein is CVSSRYGYTF.

This clonotype was detected many times. The rearrangement uses TRBV18 and TRBJ2-7, with TRBD2 matching over 13 bases. Germline loops: CDR1 KGHSH, CDR2 LQKENI. The CDR3 extends over 14 amino acids. V lost 5 bases to trimming and J lost 4 bases; unmatched junction nucleotides: 2. CDR3 DNA sequence: TGTGCCAGCTCAACGACTAGCGGGGGGTACGAGCAGTACTTC. Its translation is CASSTTSGGYEQYF.

This clonotype was seen ten or more times. V and J are TRBV11-2 and TRBJ2-2, with D unresolved. The V end lost 5 bases, the J end lost 4 bases, and 11 bases lay between the germline ends. The CDR3 runs 14 residues. Germline-derived CDR1 and CDR2 are SGHAT and FQNNGV. The CDR3 sequence is CASSRQGSTGELFF. As DNA, the CDR3 is TGTGCCAGCAGCAGACAAGGTTCCACCGGGGAGCTGTTTTTT. The full variable domain, its missing parts supplied by reference TRBV11-2 and TRBJ2-2, is EAGVAQSPRYKIIEKRQSVAFWCNPISGHATLYWYQQILGQGPKLLIQFQNNGVVDDSQLPKDRFSAERLKGVDSTLKIQPAKLEDSAVYLCASSRQGSTGELFFGEGSRLTVL.

This clonotype was recorded at least ten times. The chain joins TRBV20-1 to TRBJ2-1, with a weak D call TRBD2 (6 bases). Trimming shortened V by 2 bases and J by 4 bases, and 15 bases separated the two germline ends. The CDR3 is made up of 15 amino acids. From germline, CDR1 is DFQATT and CDR2 SNEGSKA (reference sequence). The chain's CDR3 is CSARFVHAGYNEQFF. In DNA form, the CDR3 reads TGCAGTGCTAGATTTGTCCATGCGGGGTACAATGAGCAGTTCTTC.

This clonotype was seen repeatedly, ten times or more. V and J are TRBV2 and TRBJ1-2; no clear D gene. The CDR3 has 14 residues. Germline V gene lookup returns CDR1 SNHLY and CDR2 FYNNEI. V was pared by 1 base and J by 4 bases, with 10 bases between. CDR3 coding DNA: TGTGCCAGCAGTGAAGTCCCGGGATCCTATGGCTACACCTTC. As protein: CASSEVPGSYGYTF. The complete variable domain, with remaining parts taken from reference TRBV2 and TRBJ1-2, reads EPEVTQTPSHQVTQMGQEVILRCVPISNHLYFYWYRQILGQKVEFLVSFYNNEISEKSEIFDDQFSVERPDGSNFTLKIRSTKLEDSAMYFCASSEVPGSYGYTFGSGTRLTVV.

V gene TRBV27 combines with J gene TRBJ2-4, with unresolved D. Germline V CDR1 and CDR2: MNHEY, SMNVEV (reference sequence). V lost 5 bases, J lost 3 bases, and 23 bases lay in between. There are 18 residues in the CDR3. The CDR3 reads CASSESGLLVRGKNIQYF. DNA of the CDR3: TGTGCCAGCAGTGAGTCCGGGCTTTTAGTAAGAGGCAAAAACATTCAGTACTTC.

This clonotype came up many times. The chain couples TRBV11-2 to TRBJ2-1; no firm D call. The CDR3 runs 15 residues. Trimming removed 5 bases from V and 6 bases from J, with 17 bases in between. Germline lookup yields CDR1 SGHAT and CDR2 FQNNGV. The chain's CDR3 is CASSPPGYSSNEQFF. DNA of the CDR3: TGTGCCAGCAGCCCTCCTGGGTATTCGTCCAATGAGCAGTTCTTC.